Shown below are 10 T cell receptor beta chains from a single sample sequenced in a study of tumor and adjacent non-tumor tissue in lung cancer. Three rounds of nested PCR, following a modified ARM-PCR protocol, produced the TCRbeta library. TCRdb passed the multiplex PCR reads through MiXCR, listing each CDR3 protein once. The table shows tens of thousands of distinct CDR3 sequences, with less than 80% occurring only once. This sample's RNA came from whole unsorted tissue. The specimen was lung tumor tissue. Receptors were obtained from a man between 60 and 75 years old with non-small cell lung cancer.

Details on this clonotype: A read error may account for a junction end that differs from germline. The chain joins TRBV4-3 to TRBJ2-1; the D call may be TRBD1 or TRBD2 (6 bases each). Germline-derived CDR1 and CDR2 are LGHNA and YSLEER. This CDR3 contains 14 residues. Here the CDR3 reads CAISHLSGGDEQFF. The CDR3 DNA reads TGCGCCATCAGCCACTTGTCCGGGGGCGATGAACAGTTCTTC.

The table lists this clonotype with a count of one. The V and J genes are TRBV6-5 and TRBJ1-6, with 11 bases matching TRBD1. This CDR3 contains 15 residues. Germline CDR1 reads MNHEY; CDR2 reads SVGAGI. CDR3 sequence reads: CAGSQGQGANSPLHF. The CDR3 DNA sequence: TGTGCGGGCAGCCAAGGACAGGGGGCTAATTCACCCCTCCACTTT.

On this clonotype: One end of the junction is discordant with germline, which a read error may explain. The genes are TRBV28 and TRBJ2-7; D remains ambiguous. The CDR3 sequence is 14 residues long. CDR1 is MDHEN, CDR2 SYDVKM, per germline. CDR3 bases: TGTGCCAGCTGTTTCGGGCCGTTCTCCTACGAGCACTACTTC. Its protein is CASCFGPFSYEHYF. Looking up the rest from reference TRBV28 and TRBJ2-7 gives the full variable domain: DVKVTQSSRYLVKRTGEKVFLECVQDMDHENMFWYRQDPGLGLRLIYFSYDVKMKEKGDIPEGYSVSREKKERFSLILESASTNQTSMYLCASCFGPFSYEHYFGPGTRLTVT.

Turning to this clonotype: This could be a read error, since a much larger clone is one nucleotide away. CDR3 sequence reads: CASGLGGTSTEAFF. The CDR3 DNA reads TGCGCCAGCGGCTTGGGAGGGACTTCCACTGAAGCTTTCTTT. The V and J genes are TRBV5-1 and TRBJ1-1; possible D gene TRBD1, 5 bases. This CDR3 has 14 residues. Germline CDR1 and CDR2: SGHRS and YFSETQ.

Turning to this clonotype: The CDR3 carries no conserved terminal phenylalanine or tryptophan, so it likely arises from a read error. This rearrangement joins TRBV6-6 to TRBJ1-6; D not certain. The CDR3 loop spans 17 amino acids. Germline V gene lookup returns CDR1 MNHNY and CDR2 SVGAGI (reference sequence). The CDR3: CASTYSEEDFCNPPLHL. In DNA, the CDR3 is TGTGCCAGCACCTACAGCGAGGAGGACTTCTGTAATCCACCCCTCCACCTT.

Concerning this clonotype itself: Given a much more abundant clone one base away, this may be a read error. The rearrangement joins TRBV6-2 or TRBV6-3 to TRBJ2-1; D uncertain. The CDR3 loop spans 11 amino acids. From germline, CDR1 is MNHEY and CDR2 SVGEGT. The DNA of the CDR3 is TGTGCCAGCAATTACAAGAATGAGCAGTTCTTC. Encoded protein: CASNYKNEQFF.

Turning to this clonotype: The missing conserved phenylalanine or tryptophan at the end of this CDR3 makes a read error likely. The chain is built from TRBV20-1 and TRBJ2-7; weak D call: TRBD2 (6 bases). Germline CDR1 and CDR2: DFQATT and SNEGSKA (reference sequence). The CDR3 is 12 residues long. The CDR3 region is CSASRGGNEQYY. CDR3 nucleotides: TGCAGCGCTAGCCGGGGCGGGAACGAGCAGTACTAC.

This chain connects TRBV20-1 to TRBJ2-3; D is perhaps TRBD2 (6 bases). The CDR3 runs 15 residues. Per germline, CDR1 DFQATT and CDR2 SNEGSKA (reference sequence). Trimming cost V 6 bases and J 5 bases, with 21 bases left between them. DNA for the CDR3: TGCAGTGCCTCTAGCGAGAGGTCCGGGGTAGATACGCAGTATTTT. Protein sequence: CSASSERSGVDTQYF.

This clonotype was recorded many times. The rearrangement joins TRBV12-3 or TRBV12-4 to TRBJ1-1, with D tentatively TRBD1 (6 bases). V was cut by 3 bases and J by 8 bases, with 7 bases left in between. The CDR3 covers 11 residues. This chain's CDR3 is CASSFDREAFF. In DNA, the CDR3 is TGTGCCAGCAGTTTCGACAGGGAAGCTTTCTTT.

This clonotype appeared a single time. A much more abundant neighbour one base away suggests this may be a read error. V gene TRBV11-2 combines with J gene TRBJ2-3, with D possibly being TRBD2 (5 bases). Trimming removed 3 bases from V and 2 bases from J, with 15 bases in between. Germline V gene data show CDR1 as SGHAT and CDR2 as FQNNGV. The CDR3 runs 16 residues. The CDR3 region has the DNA TGTGCCAGCAGCTTGGGATTCCCCGGGGACACAGATACGCAGTATTTT. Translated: CASSLGFPGDTDTQYF.